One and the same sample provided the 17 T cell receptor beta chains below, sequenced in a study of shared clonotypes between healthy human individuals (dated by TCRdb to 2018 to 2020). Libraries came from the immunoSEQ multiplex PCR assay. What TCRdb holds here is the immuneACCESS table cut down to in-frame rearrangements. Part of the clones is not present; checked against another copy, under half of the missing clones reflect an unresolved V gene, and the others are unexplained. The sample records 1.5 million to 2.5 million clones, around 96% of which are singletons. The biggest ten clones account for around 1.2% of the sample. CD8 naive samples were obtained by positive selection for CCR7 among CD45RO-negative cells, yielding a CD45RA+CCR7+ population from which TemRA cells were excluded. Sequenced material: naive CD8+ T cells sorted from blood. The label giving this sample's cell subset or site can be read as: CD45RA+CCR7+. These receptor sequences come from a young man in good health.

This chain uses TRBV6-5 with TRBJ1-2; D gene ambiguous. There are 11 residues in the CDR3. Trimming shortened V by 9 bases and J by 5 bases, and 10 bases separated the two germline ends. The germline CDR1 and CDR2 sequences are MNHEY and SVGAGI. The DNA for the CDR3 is TGTGCCAGACCCTATCCTTATGGCTACACCTTC. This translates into CARPYPYGYTF.

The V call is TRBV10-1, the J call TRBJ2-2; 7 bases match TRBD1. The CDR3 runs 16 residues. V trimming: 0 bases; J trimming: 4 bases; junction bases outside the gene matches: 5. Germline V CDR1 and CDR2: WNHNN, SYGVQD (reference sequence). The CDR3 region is CASSESKGAGTGELFF. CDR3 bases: TGCGCCAGCAGTGAGTCGAAGGGGGCAGGCACCGGGGAGCTGTTTTTT.

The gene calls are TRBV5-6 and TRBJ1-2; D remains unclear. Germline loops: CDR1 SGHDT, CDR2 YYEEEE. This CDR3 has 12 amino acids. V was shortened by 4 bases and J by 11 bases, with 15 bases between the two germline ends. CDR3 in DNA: TGTGCCAGCAGCCTCGGGCCCCCCGTTTACACCTTC. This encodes CASSLGPPVYTF.

CDR3 sequence: CASSNWDGNTGELFF. The CDR3 DNA reads TGTGCCAGCAGCAATTGGGACGGGAACACCGGGGAGCTGTTTTTT. V usage is TRBV9 and J usage is TRBJ2-2; D may correspond to TRBD1 or TRBD2 (5 bases each). The V end lost 4 bases, the J end lost 1 base, and 11 bases lay between the germline ends. CDR1 is SGDLS, CDR2 YYNGEE, per germline. The CDR3 extends over 15 amino acids. Full variable domain (outside the CDR3, taken from reference TRBV9 and TRBJ2-2): DSGVTQTPKHLITATGQRVTLRCSPRSGDLSVYWYQQSLDQGLQFLIQYYNGEERAKGNILERFSAQQFPDLHSELNLSSLELGDSALYFCASSNWDGNTGELFFGEGSRLTVL.

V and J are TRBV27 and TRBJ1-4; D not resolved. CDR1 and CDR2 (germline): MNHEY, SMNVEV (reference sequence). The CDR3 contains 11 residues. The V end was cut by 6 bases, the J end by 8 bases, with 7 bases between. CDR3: CASRGLEKLFF. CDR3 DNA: TGTGCCAGCAGGGGCCTCGAAAAACTGTTTTTT. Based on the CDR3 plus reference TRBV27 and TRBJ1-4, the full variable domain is EAQVTQNPRYLITVTGKKLTVTCSQNMNHEYMSWYRQDPGLGLRQIYYSMNVEVTDKGDVPEGYKVSRKEKRNFPLILESPSPNQTSLYFCASRGLEKLFFGSGTQLSVL.

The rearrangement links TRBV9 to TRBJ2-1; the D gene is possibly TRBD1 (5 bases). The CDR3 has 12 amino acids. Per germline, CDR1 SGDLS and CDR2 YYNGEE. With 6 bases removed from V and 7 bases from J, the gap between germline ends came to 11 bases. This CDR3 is CASNTQGNEQFF. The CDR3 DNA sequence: TGTGCCAGCAACACTCAGGGAAATGAGCAGTTCTTC.

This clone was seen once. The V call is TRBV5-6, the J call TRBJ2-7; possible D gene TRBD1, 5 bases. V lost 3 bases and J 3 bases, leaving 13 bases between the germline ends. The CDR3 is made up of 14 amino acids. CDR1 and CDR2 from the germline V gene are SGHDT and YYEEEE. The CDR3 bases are TGTGCCAGCAGCTCCAATCCAGACAGCTACGAGCAGTACTTC. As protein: CASSSNPDSYEQYF.

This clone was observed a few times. CDR3 in amino acids: CASSLVGLPQQHF. Written as DNA, the CDR3 is TGTGCCAGCAGCCTGGTGGGTCTGCCTCAGCAGCATTTT. V gene TRBV7-9 combines with J gene TRBJ1-5, with D unresolved. Trimming cost V 5 bases and J 13 bases, with 18 bases left between them. CDR3 length equals 13 residues. Per the germline V gene, CDR1 is SEHNR and CDR2 is FQNEAQ (reference sequence).

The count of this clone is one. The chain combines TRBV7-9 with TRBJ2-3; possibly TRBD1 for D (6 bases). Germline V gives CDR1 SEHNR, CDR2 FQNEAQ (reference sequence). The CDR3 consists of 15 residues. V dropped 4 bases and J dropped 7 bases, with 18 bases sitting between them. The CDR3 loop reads CASSSSTGLGNTQYF. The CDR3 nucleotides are TGTGCCAGCAGCTCCAGTACAGGGCTAGGGAATACGCAGTATTTT.

The CDR3 bases are TGTGCCAGCAGCTTACAGGACCCCTACGAGCAGTACTTC. It yields the protein CASSLQDPYEQYF. The rearrangement uses TRBV7-9 and TRBJ2-7; D is ambiguous. This CDR3 has 13 amino acids. V was pared by 2 bases and J by 2 bases, with 7 bases between. The germline CDR1 and CDR2 sequences are SEHNR and FQNEAQ (reference sequence).

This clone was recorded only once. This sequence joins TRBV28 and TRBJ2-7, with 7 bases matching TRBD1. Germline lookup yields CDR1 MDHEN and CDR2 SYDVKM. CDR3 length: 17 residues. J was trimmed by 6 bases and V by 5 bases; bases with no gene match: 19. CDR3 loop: CASSTTGIGIFGLEQYF. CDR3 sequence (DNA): TGTGCCAGCAGTACGACAGGGATTGGAATTTTTGGGCTCGAGCAGTACTTC. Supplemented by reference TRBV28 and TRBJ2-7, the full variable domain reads DVKVTQSSRYLVKRTGEKVFLECVQDMDHENMFWYRQDPGLGLRLIYFSYDVKMKEKGDIPEGYSVSREKKERFSLILESASTNQTSMYLCASSTTGIGIFGLEQYFGPGTRLTVT.

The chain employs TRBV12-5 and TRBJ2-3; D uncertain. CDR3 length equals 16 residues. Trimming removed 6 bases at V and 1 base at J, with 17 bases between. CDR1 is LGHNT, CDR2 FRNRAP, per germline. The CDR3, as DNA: TGTGCTAGTGGCCCCCCTGGCCCTTCGGGCACAGATACGCAGTATTTT. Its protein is CASGPPGPSGTDTQYF.

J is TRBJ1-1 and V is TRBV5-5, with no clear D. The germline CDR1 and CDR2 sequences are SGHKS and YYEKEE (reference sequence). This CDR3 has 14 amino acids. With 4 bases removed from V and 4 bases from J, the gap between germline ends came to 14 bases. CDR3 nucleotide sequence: TGTGCCAGCAGCCCGGCGCGGGTCCCCACTGAAGCTTTCTTT. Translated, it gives CASSPARVPTEAFF.

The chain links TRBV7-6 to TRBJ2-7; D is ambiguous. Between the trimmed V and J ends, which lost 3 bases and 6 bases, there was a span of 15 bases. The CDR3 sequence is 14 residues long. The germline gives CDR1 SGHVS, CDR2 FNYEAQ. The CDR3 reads CASSLGYSSVEQYF. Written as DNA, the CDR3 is TGTGCCAGCAGCTTGGGCTATAGCTCAGTCGAGCAGTACTTC.

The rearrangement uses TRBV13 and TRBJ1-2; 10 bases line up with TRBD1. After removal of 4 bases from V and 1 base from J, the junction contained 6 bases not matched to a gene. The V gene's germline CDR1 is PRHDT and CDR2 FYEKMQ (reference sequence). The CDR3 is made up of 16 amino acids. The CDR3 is CASSSGTGEDNYGYTF. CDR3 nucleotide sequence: TGTGCCAGCAGCTCCGGGACAGGGGAGGATAACTATGGCTACACCTTC.

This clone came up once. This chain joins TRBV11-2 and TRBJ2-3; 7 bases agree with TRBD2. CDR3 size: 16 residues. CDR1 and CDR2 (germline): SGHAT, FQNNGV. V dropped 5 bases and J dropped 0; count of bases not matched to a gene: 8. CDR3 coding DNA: TGTGCCAGCAGCCTCACCCCCGGGGGGAGCACAGATACGCAGTATTTT. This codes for CASSLTPGGSTDTQYF. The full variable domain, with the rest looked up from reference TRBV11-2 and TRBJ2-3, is EAGVAQSPRYKIIEKRQSVAFWCNPISGHATLYWYQQILGQGPKLLIQFQNNGVVDDSQLPKDRFSAERLKGVDSTLKIQPAKLEDSAVYLCASSLTPGGSTDTQYFGPGTRLTVL.

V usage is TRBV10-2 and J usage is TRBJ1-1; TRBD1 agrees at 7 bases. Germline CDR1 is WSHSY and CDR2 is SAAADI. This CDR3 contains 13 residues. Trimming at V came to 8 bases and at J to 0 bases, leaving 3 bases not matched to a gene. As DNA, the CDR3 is TGCGCCAGCCGCGACAGGGTGAACACTGAAGCTTTCTTT. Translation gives CASRDRVNTEAFF.